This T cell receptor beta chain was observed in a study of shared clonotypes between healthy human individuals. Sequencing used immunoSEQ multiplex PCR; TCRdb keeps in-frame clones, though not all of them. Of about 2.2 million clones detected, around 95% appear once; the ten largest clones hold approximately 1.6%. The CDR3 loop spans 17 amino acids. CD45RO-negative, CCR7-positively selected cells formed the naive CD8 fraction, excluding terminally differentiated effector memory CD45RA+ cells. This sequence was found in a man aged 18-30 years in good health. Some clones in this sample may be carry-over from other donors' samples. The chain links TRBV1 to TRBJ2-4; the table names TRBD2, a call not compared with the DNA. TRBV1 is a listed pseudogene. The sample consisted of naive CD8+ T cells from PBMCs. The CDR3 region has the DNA TGCACCAGCAGCCAATATCTAGCGGGGGGAGCCAAAAACATTCAGTACTTC. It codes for CTSSQYLAGGAKNIQYF.